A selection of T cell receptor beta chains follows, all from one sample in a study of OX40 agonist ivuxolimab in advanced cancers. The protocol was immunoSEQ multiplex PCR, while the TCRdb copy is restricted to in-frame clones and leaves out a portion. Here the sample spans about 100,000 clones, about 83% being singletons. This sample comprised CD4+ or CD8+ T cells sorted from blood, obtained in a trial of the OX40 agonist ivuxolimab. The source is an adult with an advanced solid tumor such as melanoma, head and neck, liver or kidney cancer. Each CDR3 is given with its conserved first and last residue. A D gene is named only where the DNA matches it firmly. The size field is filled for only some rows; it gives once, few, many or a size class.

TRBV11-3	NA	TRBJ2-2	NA	CASSPTGSSGELFF	TGTGCCAGCAGCCCTACGGGGTCCTCCGGGGAGCTGTTTTTT
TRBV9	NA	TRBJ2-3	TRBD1	CASSKRQGLTDTQYF	TGTGCCAGCAGCAAAAGACAGGGGCTAACAGATACGCAGTATTTT
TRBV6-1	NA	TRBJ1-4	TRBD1	CASSENTGGTNEKLFF	TGTGCCAGCAGTGAAAATACAGGGGGAACGAATGAAAAACTGTTTTTT
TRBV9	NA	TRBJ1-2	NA	CASSVVGGWGYTF	TGTGCCAGCAGCGTGGTGGGGGGATGGGGCTACACCTTC
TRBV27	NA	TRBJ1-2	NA	CASTLPGYTF	TGTGCCAGCACTCTCCCTGGCTACACCTTC
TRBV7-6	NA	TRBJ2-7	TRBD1	CASSPGQASYEQYF	TGTGCCAGCAGCCCAGGACAGGCTTCCTACGAGCAGTACTTC
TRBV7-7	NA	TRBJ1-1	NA	CASSPGPLTEAFF	TGTGCTAGCAGCCCCGGGCCTCTCACTGAAGCTTTCTTT
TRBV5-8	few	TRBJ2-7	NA	CASSFQGYEQYF	TGTGCCAGCAGCTTCCAGGGTTACGAGCAGTACTTC
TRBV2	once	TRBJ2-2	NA	CASSERLWGTTNTGELFF	TGTGCCAGCAGTGAAAGGCTTTGGGGGACAACGAACACCGGGGAGCTGTTTTTT
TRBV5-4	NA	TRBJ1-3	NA	CASSHRQSSRNTIYF	TGTGCCAGCAGCCACAGACAGAGTTCACGAAACACCATATATTTT
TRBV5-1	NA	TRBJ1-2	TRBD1	CASSIGTGGGYGYTF	TGCGCCAGCAGCATTGGGACAGGGGGCGGCTATGGCTACACCTTC
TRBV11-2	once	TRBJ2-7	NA	CASSLSGHQGGEQYF	TGTGCCAGCAGCTTATCCGGACACCAAGGTGGAGAGCAGTACTTC
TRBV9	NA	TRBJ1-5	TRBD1	CASSVTGGSNQPQHF	TGTGCCAGCAGCGTTACAGGGGGGAGCAATCAGCCCCAGCATTTT
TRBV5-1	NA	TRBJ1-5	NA	CASISGGARMGNQPQHF	TGCGCCAGCATCAGTGGTGGGGCGCGCATGGGTAATCAGCCCCAGCATTTT
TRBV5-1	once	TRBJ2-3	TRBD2	CASSSRLAFQGDTQYF	TGCGCCAGCAGTTCCCGACTAGCCTTCCAGGGAGATACGCAGTATTTT
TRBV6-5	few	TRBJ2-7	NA	CASSYGEHSYEQYF	TGTGCCAGCAGTTACGGGGAACATTCCTACGAGCAGTACTTC
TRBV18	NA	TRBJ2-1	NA	CASSTTVGDNEQFF	TGTGCCAGCTCCACGACAGTGGGGGACAATGAGCAGTTCTTC
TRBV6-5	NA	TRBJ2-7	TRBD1	CASSGPGQSPYEQYF	TGTGCCAGCAGTGGCCCGGGACAGTCCCCCTACGAGCAGTACTTC
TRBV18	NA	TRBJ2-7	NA	CASSPNTGREQYF	TGTGCCAGCTCACCCAACACGGGGCGGGAGCAGTACTTC
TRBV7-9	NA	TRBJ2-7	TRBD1	CASRPSGQGVTYEQYF	TGTGCCAGCAGACCCTCGGGACAGGGCGTAACCTACGAGCAGTACTTC
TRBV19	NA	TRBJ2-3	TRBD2	CASSSNQAGVGTDTQYF	TGTGCCAGTAGTTCCAATCAAGCGGGAGTTGGGACAGATACGCAGTATTTT
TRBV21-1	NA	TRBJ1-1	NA	CASSKGQGAGEAFF	TGTGCCAGCAGCAAGGGACAGGGGGCTGGTGAAGCTTTCTTT
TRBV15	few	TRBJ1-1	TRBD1	CATSRGQGGTEAFF	TGTGCCACCAGCAGAGGGCAGGGGGGCACTGAAGCTTTCTTT
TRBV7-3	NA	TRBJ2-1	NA	CASSLMYGGVNNEQFF	TGTGCCAGCAGCTTAATGTACGGGGGAGTAAACAATGAGCAGTTCTTC
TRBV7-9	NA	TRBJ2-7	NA	CASSLRGEGTYEQYF	TGTGCCAGCAGCTTGAGGGGGGAGGGGACCTACGAGCAGTACTTC
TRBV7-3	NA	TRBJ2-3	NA	CASSLRGTTDTQYF	TGTGCCAGCAGCTTAAGGGGCACCACAGATACGCAGTATTTT
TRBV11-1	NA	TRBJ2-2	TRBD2	CASSSLASGAGELFF	TGTGCCAGCAGCTCTTTGGCTAGCGGGGCCGGGGAGCTGTTTTTT
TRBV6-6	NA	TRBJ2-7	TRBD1	CASSRQGFYEQYF	TGTGCCAGCAGCCGACAGGGATTCTACGAGCAGTACTTC
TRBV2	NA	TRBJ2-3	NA	CASSKDRSTDTQYF	TGTGCCAGCAGTAAAGACAGGAGCACAGATACGCAGTATTTT
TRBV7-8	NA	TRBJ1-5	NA	CASTNSTRSNQPQHF	TGTGCCAGCACCAACTCAACGCGGAGCAATCAGCCCCAGCATTTT
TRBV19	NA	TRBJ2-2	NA	CASSTRRGEGGELFF	TGTGCCAGTAGTACCCGACGGGGAGAGGGCGGGGAGCTGTTTTTT
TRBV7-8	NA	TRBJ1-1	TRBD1	CASSSRDRMNTEAFF	TGTGCCAGCAGCTCCAGGGACAGAATGAACACTGAAGCTTTCTTT
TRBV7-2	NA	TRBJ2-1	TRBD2	CASSISSGVSYNEQFF	TGTGCCAGCAGCATTTCTAGCGGGGTCTCCTACAATGAGCAGTTCTTC
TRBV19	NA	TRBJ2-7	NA	CASSMGLGEQYF	TGTGCCAGTAGTATGGGACTTGGCGAGCAGTACTTC
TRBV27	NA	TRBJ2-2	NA	CASSSIRGSGELFF	TGTGCCAGCAGTTCGATAAGGGGGTCCGGGGAGCTGTTTTTT
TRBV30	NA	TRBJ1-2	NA	CAWSKGEGGGYTF	TGTGCCTGGAGCAAAGGGGAGGGTGGTGGCTACACCTTC
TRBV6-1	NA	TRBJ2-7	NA	CASSEAGPPDEQYF	TGTGCCAGCAGTGAAGCTGGGCCCCCTGACGAGCAGTACTTC
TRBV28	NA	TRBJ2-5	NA	CASSPSLGEETQYF	TGTGCCAGCAGTCCCTCCTTGGGGGAGGAGACCCAGTACTTC
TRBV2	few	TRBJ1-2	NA	CASSEQILYGYTF	TGTGCCAGCAGTGAACAGATACTCTATGGCTACACCTTC
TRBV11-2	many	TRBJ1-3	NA	CASSLERRLGNTIYF	TGTGCCAGCAGCTTAGAGAGGCGGCTGGGAAACACCATATATTTT